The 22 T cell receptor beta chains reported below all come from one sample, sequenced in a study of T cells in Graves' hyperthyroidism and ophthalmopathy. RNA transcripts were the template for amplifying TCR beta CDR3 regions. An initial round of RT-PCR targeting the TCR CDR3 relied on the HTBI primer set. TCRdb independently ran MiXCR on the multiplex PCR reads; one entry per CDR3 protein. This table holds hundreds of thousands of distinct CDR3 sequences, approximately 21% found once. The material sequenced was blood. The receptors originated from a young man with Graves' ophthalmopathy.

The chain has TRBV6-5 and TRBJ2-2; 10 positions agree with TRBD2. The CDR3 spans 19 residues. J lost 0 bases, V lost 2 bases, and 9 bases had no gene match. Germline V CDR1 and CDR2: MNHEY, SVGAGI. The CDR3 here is CASSYGRASGSPNTGELFF. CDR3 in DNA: TGTGCCAGCAGTTACGGGCGGGCTAGCGGGAGTCCGAACACCGGGGAGCTGTTTTTT.

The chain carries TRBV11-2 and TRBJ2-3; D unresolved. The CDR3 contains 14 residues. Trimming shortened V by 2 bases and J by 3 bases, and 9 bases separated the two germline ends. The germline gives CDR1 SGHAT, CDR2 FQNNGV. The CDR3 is CASSLIDSTDTQYF. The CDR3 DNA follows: TGTGCCAGCAGCTTAATCGATTCAACAGATACGCAGTATTTT.

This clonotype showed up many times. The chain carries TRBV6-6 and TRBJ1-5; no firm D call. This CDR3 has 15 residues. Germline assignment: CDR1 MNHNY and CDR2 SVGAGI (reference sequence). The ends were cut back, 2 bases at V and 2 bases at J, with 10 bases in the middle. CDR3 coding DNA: TGTGCCAGCAGTTACGGGGTGATCGGCAATCAGCCCCAGCATTTT. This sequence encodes CASSYGVIGNQPQHF.

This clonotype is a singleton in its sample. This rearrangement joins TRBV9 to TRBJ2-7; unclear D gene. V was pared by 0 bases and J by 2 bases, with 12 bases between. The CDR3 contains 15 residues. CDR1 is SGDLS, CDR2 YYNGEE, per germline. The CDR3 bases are TGTGCCAGCAGCGTAGACCCATCCCCGGCCTACGAGCAGTACTTC. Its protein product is CASSVDPSPAYEQYF.

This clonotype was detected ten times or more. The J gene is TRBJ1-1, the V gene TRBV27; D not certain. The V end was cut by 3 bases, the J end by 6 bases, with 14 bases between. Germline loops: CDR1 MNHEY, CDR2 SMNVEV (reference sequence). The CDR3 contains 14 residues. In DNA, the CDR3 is TGTGCCAGCAGTTTTTCCTCCGCAAGGTCTGAAGCTTTCTTT. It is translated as CASSFSSARSEAFF.

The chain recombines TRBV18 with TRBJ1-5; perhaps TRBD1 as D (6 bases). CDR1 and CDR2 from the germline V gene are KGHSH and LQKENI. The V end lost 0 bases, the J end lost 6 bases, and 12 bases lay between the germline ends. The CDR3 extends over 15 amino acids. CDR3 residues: CASSPPEGGGQPQHF. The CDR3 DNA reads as TGTGCCAGCTCACCACCGGAGGGGGGCGGTCAGCCCCAGCATTTT.

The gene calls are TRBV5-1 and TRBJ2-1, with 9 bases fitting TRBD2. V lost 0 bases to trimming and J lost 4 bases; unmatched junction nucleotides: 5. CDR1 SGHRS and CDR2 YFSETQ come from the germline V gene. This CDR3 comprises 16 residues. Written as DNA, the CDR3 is TGCGCCAGCAGCTTGGTACGGACTAGCGTATACAATGAGCAGTTCTTC. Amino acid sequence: CASSLVRTSVYNEQFF.

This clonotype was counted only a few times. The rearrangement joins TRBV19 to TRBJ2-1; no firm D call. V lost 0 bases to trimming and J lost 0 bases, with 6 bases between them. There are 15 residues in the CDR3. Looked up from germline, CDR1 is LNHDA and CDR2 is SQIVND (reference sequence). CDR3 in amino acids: CASSIDANSYNEQFF. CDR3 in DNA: TGTGCCAGTAGTATAGACGCGAACTCCTACAATGAGCAGTTCTTC.

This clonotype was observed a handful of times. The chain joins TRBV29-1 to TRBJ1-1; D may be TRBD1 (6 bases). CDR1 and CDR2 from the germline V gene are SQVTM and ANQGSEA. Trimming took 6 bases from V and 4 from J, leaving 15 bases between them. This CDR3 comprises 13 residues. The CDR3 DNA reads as TGCAGCGTCAGGGGACCGCCGGGCACTGAAGCTTTCTTT. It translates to CSVRGPPGTEAFF.

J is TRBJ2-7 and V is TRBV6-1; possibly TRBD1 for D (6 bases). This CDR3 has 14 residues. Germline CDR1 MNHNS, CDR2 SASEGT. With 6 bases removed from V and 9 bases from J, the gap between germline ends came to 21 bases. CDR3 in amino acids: CASSADSGVRLQYF. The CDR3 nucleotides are TGTGCCAGCAGCGCGGACAGTGGCGTACGTCTGCAGTACTTC.

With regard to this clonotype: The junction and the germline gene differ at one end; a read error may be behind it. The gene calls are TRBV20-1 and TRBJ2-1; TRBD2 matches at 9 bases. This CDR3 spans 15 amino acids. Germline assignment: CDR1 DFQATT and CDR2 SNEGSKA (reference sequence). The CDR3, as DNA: TGCAGTGCTAGAGAAGTAGCGGGAGACTACAGTGAGCAGTTCTTC. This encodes CSAREVAGDYSEQFF.

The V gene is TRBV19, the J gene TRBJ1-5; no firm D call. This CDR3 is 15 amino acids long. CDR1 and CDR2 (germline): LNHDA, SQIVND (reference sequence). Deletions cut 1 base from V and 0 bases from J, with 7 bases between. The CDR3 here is CASSIAGYSNQPQHF. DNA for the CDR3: TGTGCCAGTAGTATAGCCGGGTATAGCAATCAGCCCCAGCATTTT.

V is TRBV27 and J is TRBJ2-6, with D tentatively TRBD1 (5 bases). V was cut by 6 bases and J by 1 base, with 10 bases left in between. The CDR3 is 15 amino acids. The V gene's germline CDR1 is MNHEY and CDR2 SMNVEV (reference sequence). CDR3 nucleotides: TGTGCCAGCAGCCCCAGGGTATCTGGGGCCAACGTCCTGACTTTC. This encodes CASSPRVSGANVLTF. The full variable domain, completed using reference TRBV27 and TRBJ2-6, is EAQVTQNPRYLITVTGKKLTVTCSQNMNHEYMSWYRQDPGLGLRQIYYSMNVEVTDKGDVPEGYKVSRKEKRNFPLILESPSPNQTSLYFCASSPRVSGANVLTFGAGSRLTVL.

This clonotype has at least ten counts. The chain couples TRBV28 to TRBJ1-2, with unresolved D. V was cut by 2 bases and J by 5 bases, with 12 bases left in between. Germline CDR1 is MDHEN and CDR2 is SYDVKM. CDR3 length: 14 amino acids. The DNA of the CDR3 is TGTGCCAGCAGTTTACGGAGGGTTAGGTATGGCTACACCTTC. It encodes CASSLRRVRYGYTF.

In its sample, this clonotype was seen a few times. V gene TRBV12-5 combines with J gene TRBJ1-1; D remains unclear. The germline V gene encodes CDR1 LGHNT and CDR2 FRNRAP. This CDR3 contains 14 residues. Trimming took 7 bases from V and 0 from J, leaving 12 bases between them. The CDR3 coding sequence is TGTGCTAGTGCCAGGACTTCGATGAACACTGAAGCTTTCTTT. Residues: CASARTSMNTEAFF.

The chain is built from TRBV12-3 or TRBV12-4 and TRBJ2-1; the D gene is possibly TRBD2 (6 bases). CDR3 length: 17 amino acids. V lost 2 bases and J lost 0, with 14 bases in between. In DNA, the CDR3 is TGTGCCAGCAGTTTACCTCTCGGGGGTGGCTCCTACAATGAGCAGTTCTTC. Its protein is CASSLPLGGGSYNEQFF.

DNA of the CDR3: TGTGCCAGCAGCCTCGGATCACTAGTAGTCGAGCAGTACTTC. Encoded protein: CASSLGSLVVEQYF. The chain recombines TRBV3-1 with TRBJ2-7; D might be TRBD2 (5 bases). The CDR3 consists of 14 residues. Trimming took 4 bases from V and 6 from J, leaving 16 bases between them. Germline CDR1 is LGHDT and CDR2 is YNNKEL (reference sequence).

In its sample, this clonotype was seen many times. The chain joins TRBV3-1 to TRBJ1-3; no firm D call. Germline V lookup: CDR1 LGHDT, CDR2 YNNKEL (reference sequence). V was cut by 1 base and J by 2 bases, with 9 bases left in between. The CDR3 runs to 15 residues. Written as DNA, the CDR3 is TGTGCCAGCAGCCAAGCAGGAAAAACTGGAAACACCATATATTTT. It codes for CASSQAGKTGNTIYF.

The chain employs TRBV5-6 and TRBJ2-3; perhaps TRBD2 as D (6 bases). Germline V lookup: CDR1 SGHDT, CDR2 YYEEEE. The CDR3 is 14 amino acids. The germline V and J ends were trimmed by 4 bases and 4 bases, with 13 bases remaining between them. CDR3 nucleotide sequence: TGTGCCAGCAGCCCGGCGACTAGTGCAGATACGCAGTATTTT. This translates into CASSPATSADTQYF.

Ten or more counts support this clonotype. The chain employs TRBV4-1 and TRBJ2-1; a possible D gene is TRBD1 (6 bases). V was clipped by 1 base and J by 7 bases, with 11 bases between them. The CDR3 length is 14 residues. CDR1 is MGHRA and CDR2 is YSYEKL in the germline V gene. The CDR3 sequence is CASSQADRPNEQFF. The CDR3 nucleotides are TGCGCCAGCAGCCAAGCGGACAGACCTAATGAGCAGTTCTTC.

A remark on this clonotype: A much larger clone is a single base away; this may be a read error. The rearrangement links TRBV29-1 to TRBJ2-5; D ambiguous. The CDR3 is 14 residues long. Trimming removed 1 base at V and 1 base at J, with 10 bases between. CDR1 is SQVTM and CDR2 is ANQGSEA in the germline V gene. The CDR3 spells CSVEGETPQETQYF. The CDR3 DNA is TGCAGCGTTGAAGGCGAGACACCCCAAGAGACCCAGTACTTC.

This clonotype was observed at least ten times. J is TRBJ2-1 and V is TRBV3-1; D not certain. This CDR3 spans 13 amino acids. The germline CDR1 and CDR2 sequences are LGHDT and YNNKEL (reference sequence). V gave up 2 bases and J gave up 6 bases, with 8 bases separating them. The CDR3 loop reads CASSQLGANEQFF. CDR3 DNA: TGTGCCAGCAGCCAATTAGGTGCCAATGAGCAGTTCTTC.